One and the same sample provided the 26 T cell receptor beta chains below, sequenced in a study of PD-1 blockade in classical Hodgkin lymphoma. Libraries were prepared by immunoSEQ multiplex PCR; TCRdb keeps only in-frame clonotypes and omits some of them. Of approximately 90,000 clones listed, about 83% are singletons. Documented time point: cycle 4 day 1 (C4D1), after more than 5 weeks of nivolumab. Relapses following autologous stem cell transplantation were seen in all patients, with brentuximab vedotin exposure varying. Sequenced here: peripheral blood mononuclear cells (PBMCs), sampled before the fourth cycle of nivolumab. Receptor source: a human donor with classical Hodgkin lymphoma.

This rearrangement joins TRBV29-1 to TRBJ2-2; 9 bases are a match to TRBD1. Trimming cost V 6 bases and J 0 bases; bases outside gene matches: 11. From germline, CDR1 is SQVTM and CDR2 ANQGSEA. This CDR3 is built from 17 residues. The CDR3 loop reads CSVYSTGGNPNTGELFF. DNA for the CDR3: TGCAGCGTATACTCGACAGGGGGGAATCCGAACACCGGGGAGCTGTTTTTT.

The sample holds a few counts of this clone. The chain employs TRBV11-2 and TRBJ1-1, with no clear D. CDR3 length: 17 residues. V was cut by 0 bases and J by 1 base, with 15 bases left in between. Germline V gene lookup returns CDR1 SGHAT and CDR2 FQNNGV. The CDR3 nucleotides read TGTGCCAGCAGCTTAGATCCTGTGGGTGGTCCGAACACTGAAGCTTTCTTT. Residues: CASSLDPVGGPNTEAFF.

This sequence joins TRBV21-1 and TRBJ1-4; TRBD1 is taken as the D call from the table, unchecked against the DNA. TRBV21-1 is shown as a pseudogene. This CDR3 comprises 15 residues. CDR3 sequence (DNA): TGTGCCAGCAGCAAACGCCCCAGGGGCGACGAAAAACTGTTTTTT. This encodes CASSKRPRGDEKLFF.

This clone was recorded a few times. The rearrangement uses TRBV14 and TRBJ2-1, with TRBD2 matching 8 bases. Germline trimming cut 6 bases from V and 4 bases from J; bases unmatched to any gene: 5. This CDR3 is 14 amino acids long. The germline V gene encodes CDR1 SGHDN and CDR2 FVKESK. CDR3 protein: CASSRSSGYNEQFF. The CDR3 nucleotides read TGTGCCAGCAGTCGTTCTAGCGGGTACAATGAGCAGTTCTTC.

The gene calls are TRBV7-3 and TRBJ2-2, with 14 bases lining up with TRBD2. The CDR3 covers 18 residues. The V gene end was trimmed by 5 bases and the J gene end by 6 bases; junction bases not matched to a gene: 11. The germline gives CDR1 SGHTA, CDR2 FQGTGA. DNA for the CDR3: TGTGCCAGCAGCGAATCGGGACTAGCGGGAGAGTGGCCCGGGGAGCTGTTTTTT. Translated, it gives CASSESGLAGEWPGELFF. The full variable domain, in which reference TRBV7-3 and TRBJ2-2 provide the parts outside the CDR3, is GAGVSQTPSNKVTEKGKYVELRCDPISGHTALYWYRQSLGQGPEFLIYFQGTGAADDSGLPNDRFFAVRPEGSVSTLKIQRTERGDSAVYLCASSESGLAGEWPGELFFGEGSRLTVL.

DNA for the CDR3: TGTGCCAGCACTGGGGGTTATCGGGCCAACGTCCTGACTTTC. This encodes CASTGGYRANVLTF. This chain joins TRBV19 and TRBJ2-6, with D perhaps matching TRBD1 or TRBD2 (5 bases each). Trimming left V 9 bases short and J 5 bases short, with 14 bases between. Germline CDR1 is LNHDA and CDR2 is SQIVND (reference sequence). There are 14 residues in the CDR3.

V usage is TRBV7-2 and J usage is TRBJ1-2; maybe TRBD1 (6 bases). Germline assignment: CDR1 SGHTA and CDR2 FQGNSA. The V end lost 3 bases, the J end lost 4 bases, and 15 bases lay between the germline ends. The CDR3 has 15 residues. The CDR3 is CASSFGTTNLYGYTF. As DNA, the CDR3 is TGTGCCAGCAGCTTCGGGACAACGAACCTCTATGGCTACACCTTC. The variable domain in full, completed from reference TRBV7-2 and TRBJ1-2, reads GAGVSQSPSNKVTEKGKDVELRCDPISGHTALYWYRQSLGQGLEFLIYFQGNSAPDKSGLPSDRFSAERTGGSVSTLTIQRTQQEDSAVYLCASSFGTTNLYGYTFGSGTRLTVV.

The CDR3 region has the DNA TGTGCCAGCTCACCTAGCCGGACAGGGGGCTCCTACGAGCAGTACTTC. It encodes CASSPSRTGGSYEQYF. This chain connects TRBV18 to TRBJ2-7; 10 nucleotides match TRBD1. With V trimmed by 3 bases and J by 0 bases, 5 bases remained unmatched. Germline V gives CDR1 KGHSH, CDR2 LQKENI. The CDR3 runs 16 residues.

The J gene is TRBJ2-1, the V gene TRBV7-2; D is ambiguous. Per germline, CDR1 SGHTA and CDR2 FQGNSA. CDR3 length: 13 amino acids. Deletions cut 1 base from V and 5 bases from J, with 6 bases between. The CDR3 region has the DNA TGTGCCAGCAGCTTAGGGCCTAACAATGAGCAGTTCTTC. Residues: CASSLGPNNEQFF.

The sample holds one count of this clone. The chain uses TRBV2 and TRBJ1-2; the D is unclear. The V end lost 5 bases, the J end lost 4 bases, and 8 bases lay between the germline ends. CDR3 length: 12 amino acids. Germline assignment: CDR1 SNHLY and CDR2 FYNNEI. CDR3: CASSPGVYGYTF. Here the CDR3 DNA reads TGTGCCAGCAGTCCCGGGGTCTATGGCTACACCTTC.

This rearrangement joins TRBV29-1 to TRBJ2-7; D ambiguous. The CDR3 contains 13 residues. V shed 2 bases and J shed 5 bases, with 13 bases lying between them. Germline CDR1 is SQVTM and CDR2 is ANQGSEA. DNA of the CDR3: TGCAGCGTTGAACCTGCCACAGCACACGAGCAGTACTTC. It codes for CSVEPATAHEQYF.

The rearrangement links TRBV11-2 to TRBJ2-4; D ambiguous. CDR3 length: 12 amino acids. The germline V gene encodes CDR1 SGHAT and CDR2 FQNNGV. Trimming removed 1 base from V and 7 bases from J, with 5 bases in between. This CDR3 is CASSLGVNIQYF. The CDR3 DNA is TGTGCCAGCAGCTTAGGCGTGAACATTCAGTACTTC. The complete variable domain, with remaining parts taken from reference TRBV11-2 and TRBJ2-4, reads EAGVAQSPRYKIIEKRQSVAFWCNPISGHATLYWYQQILGQGPKLLIQFQNNGVVDDSQLPKDRFSAERLKGVDSTLKIQPAKLEDSAVYLCASSLGVNIQYFGAGTRLSVL.

The chain employs TRBV7-6 and TRBJ2-5; 8 nucleotides line up with TRBD1. The CDR3 is made up of 15 amino acids. With V trimmed by 5 bases and J by 5 bases, 10 bases remained unmatched. CDR1 and CDR2 from the germline V gene are SGHVS and FNYEAQ. Written as DNA, the CDR3 is TGTGCCAGCAGCGCCCAAACCCGGACAGGGGAGACCCAGTACTTC. As protein: CASSAQTRTGETQYF. The complete variable domain, with remaining parts taken from reference TRBV7-6 and TRBJ2-5, reads GAGVSQSPRYKVTKRGQDVALRCDPISGHVSLYWYRQALGQGPEFLTYFNYEAQQDKSGLPNDRFSAERPEGSISTLTIQRTEQRDSAMYRCASSAQTRTGETQYFGPGTRLLVL.

This chain connects TRBV7-3 to TRBJ2-7, with 11 bases lining up with TRBD2. Germline assignment: CDR1 SGHTA and CDR2 FQGTGA. The CDR3 contains 16 residues. Trimming cost V 2 bases and J 5 bases; bases outside gene matches: 8. CDR3 loop: CASSLGTSGSGHEQYF. CDR3 DNA sequence: TGTGCCAGCAGCTTAGGAACTAGCGGGAGTGGGCACGAGCAGTACTTC.

The rearrangement uses TRBV19 and TRBJ2-7; D uncertain. The CDR3 contains 13 residues. Germline-derived CDR1 and CDR2 are LNHDA and SQIVND (reference sequence). V was trimmed by 2 bases and J by 6 bases, leaving 11 bases between them. The CDR3 is CASSINSGSEQYF. CDR3 coding DNA: TGTGCCAGTAGTATAAACTCAGGTTCCGAGCAGTACTTC.

The chain uses TRBV5-1 and TRBJ2-5; D may be TRBD1 or TRBD2 (5 bases each). CDR1 is SGHRS, CDR2 YFSETQ, per germline. The CDR3 sequence is 15 residues long. V lost 4 bases and J lost 5, with 18 bases in between. The CDR3 coding sequence is TGCGCCAGCAGCCTGGCAGGGAGAGTAGAGGAGACCCAGTACTTC. This gives the protein CASSLAGRVEETQYF.

The gene calls are TRBV2 and TRBJ1-5; TRBD1 matches at 7 bases. This CDR3 contains 12 residues. The germline CDR1 and CDR2 sequences are SNHLY and FYNNEI. The junction had 4 bases not matched to a gene; V was cut back by 8 bases and J by 6 bases. CDR3 bases: TGTGCCAGCGGCACAGGGGTTCAGCCCCAGCATTTT. This translates into CASGTGVQPQHF.

The chain couples TRBV6-5 to TRBJ2-7, with D possibly TRBD2 on 6 matching bases. Germline V gene data show CDR1 as MNHEY and CDR2 as SVGAGI. The CDR3 contains 14 residues. V lost 5 bases and J lost 0, with 11 bases in between. The CDR3 here is CASSQRANSYEQYF. The CDR3 bases are TGTGCCAGCAGTCAGCGGGCAAACTCCTACGAGCAGTACTTC.

This clone came up once. CDR3 residues: CASSASSALATRYNEQFF. The CDR3, as DNA: TGTGCCAGCAGTGCTTCGAGTGCACTAGCGACAAGATACAATGAGCAGTTCTTC. The rearrangement joins TRBV6-1 to TRBJ2-1; the match to TRBD2 covers 7 bases. Unmatched junction bases numbered 16, after V lost 4 bases and J lost 4 bases. This CDR3 has 18 residues. Per the germline V gene, CDR1 is MNHNS and CDR2 is SASEGT.

This clone was recorded a few times. The chain has TRBV28 and TRBJ2-7; 8 positions match TRBD1. V lost 6 bases and J lost 5; bases outside the gene matches: 6. The CDR3 is 13 amino acids. Germline V lookup: CDR1 MDHEN, CDR2 SYDVKM. The CDR3 loop reads CASRDRVVNEQYF. As DNA, the CDR3 is TGTGCCAGCAGGGACAGGGTCGTGAACGAGCAGTACTTC.

The rearrangement uses TRBV2 and TRBJ2-2, with 7 bases fitting TRBD2. This CDR3 spans 17 amino acids. Germline CDR1 and CDR2: SNHLY and FYNNEI. Losses at the gene ends were 5 bases for V and 0 bases for J; bases not matched to a gene: 9. The CDR3, as DNA: TGTGCCAGCAGTTTCGGCAGACTAGCCGCGAACACCGGGGAGCTGTTTTTT. Translating gives CASSFGRLAANTGELFF.

The chain has TRBV10-3 and TRBJ2-7; TRBD2 matches 8 bases. The V and J ends lost 2 bases and 6 bases, in that order; junction bases with no gene match: 6. This CDR3 region has 14 residues. Germline V gene sequence: CDR1 ENHRY, CDR2 SYGVKD. CDR3 DNA: TGTGCCATCAGTGAGCGGGGGGGAGAAGCCGAGCAGTACTTC. Amino acid sequence: CAISERGGEAEQYF.

V is TRBV5-1 and J is TRBJ2-2; D uncertain. Germline CDR1 SGHRS, CDR2 YFSETQ. The CDR3 extends over 15 amino acids. Deletions cut 7 bases from V and 4 bases from J, with 17 bases between. CDR3 bases: TGCGCCAGCTTTTCGACCGCAACGGGCACCGGGGAGCTGTTTTTT. Encoded protein: CASFSTATGTGELFF. Full variable domain (outside the CDR3, taken from reference TRBV5-1 and TRBJ2-2): KAGVTQTPRYLIKTRGQQVTLSCSPISGHRSVSWYQQTPGQGLQFLFEYFSETQRNKGNFPGRFSGRQFSNSRSEMNVSTLELGDSALYLCASFSTATGTGELFFGEGSRLTVL.

V usage is TRBV9 and J usage is TRBJ2-3; D may correspond to TRBD1 or TRBD2 (5 bases each). This CDR3 contains 15 residues. V lost 4 bases and J 2 bases, leaving 14 bases between the germline ends. Germline V gene data show CDR1 as SGDLS and CDR2 as YYNGEE. Written as DNA, the CDR3 is TGTGCCAGCAGCAGGGACCTTCCGTCCACAGATACGCAGTATTTT. Protein sequence: CASSRDLPSTDTQYF.

The rearrangement uses TRBV5-1 and TRBJ2-7; 10 bases are shared with TRBD2. The trim removed 2 bases at V and 4 bases at J, leaving 9 bases unmatched. CDR3 length equals 16 residues. CDR1 and CDR2 (germline): SGHRS, YFSETQ. In nucleotides, the CDR3 is TGCGCCAGCAGCTTCCGGAGCGGGAGGGATACTTACGAGCAGTACTTC. It is translated as CASSFRSGRDTYEQYF.

The chain is built from TRBV5-1 and TRBJ1-5, with unresolved D. The CDR3 sequence is 15 residues long. V lost 2 bases to trimming and J lost 0 bases, with 9 bases between them. Germline V gene lookup returns CDR1 SGHRS and CDR2 YFSETQ. The CDR3 sequence: CASSLDGVSNQPQHF. The CDR3 DNA is TGCGCCAGCAGCTTAGATGGGGTTAGCAATCAGCCCCAGCATTTT. Drawing the rest from reference TRBV5-1 and TRBJ1-5, the complete variable domain is KAGVTQTPRYLIKTRGQQVTLSCSPISGHRSVSWYQQTPGQGLQFLFEYFSETQRNKGNFPGRFSGRQFSNSRSEMNVSTLELGDSALYLCASSLDGVSNQPQHFGDGTRLSIL.